The entry that follows covers one TCR beta chain sequence. The table lists this clonotype with a count of one. The antigen it binds to is not known. There are no base qualities to consult, and no much larger clone falls within one base. A single read is weak support. Reading the germline V gene (reference sequence) gives CDR1 LNHDA and CDR2 SQIVND. The CDR3 contains 13 residues, cysteine and phenylalanine counted. Only the CDR3 DNA stays, 39 bases, in frame from base 1. Cut back by 3 bases and 7 bases, the V and J ends lie 9 bases apart. TCRdb lists the instrument as Illumina MiSeq. Genomic DNA from sorted T cell subsets was used as template for TCRbeta CDR3 amplification. Multiplex PCR with 30 forward and 13 reverse primers amplified the TCRbeta CDR3 region. PCR products were purified with AMPure XP beads, then indices and adaptors were added in a second roughly 24-cycle PCR. Before sequencing, libraries were gel-purified with the QIAquick Gel Extraction Kit. Regarding the original processing steps: Paired-end reads were merged using FLASH and were aligned with IgBLAST to IMGT V, D and J germline references. After reads whose alignment identity to germline references fell below 70% were discarded, 9 million to 12 million reads remained study-wide. CDR3 boundaries, reading frame and productivity were assigned according to IMGT definitions. Highly-expanded clones were defined as clones making up 1% or more of reads, and normalized Shannon entropy was used to measure diversity. Unpaired two-tailed t-tests were used to test group differences in Shannon entropy. The public reads were run again by TCRdb, first through fastp at Q25 and then through MiXCR, and only productive beta chains were kept. One record per CDR3 amino acid sequence lists the most common genes and DNA. These V and J calls rely on TCRdb rather than the paper's analysis. The table for this sample lists a few hundred thousand distinct CDR3 sequences; approximately 45% of them were counted only once. The top ten hold about 13% of the sample.

These data belong to a study of type 1 and type 2 diabetes patients (dated by TCRdb to about 2016). About the study as a whole: About ten type 1 diabetes patients, four type 2 diabetes patients and roughly 6 nondiabetic controls were recruited in China to form the cohort. Throughout the study, CD4 or CD8 MicroBeads on MACS columns were used to positively select CD4+ and CD8+ T cells from PBMCs. A total of roughly 19 million paired-end reads was generated across the whole study. In the study, high-throughput sequencing was used to profile TCRbeta repertoires so that type 1 diabetes, type 2 diabetes and nondiabetic individuals could be compared. Type 2 diabetes patients served as a disease comparison group for the type 1 diabetes patients. When roughly 20-cycle amplification was compared with roughly 27-cycle amplification, V gene usage looked similar, suggesting that primer efficiencies were similar and PCR bias was random. Paired-end sequencing of TCRbeta libraries was performed on Illumina HiSeq 2000 or MiSeq instruments. Study-wide conclusions, independent of this receptor: Type 2 diabetes repertoires showed high diversity, significantly greater than type 1 diabetes repertoires in both CD4+ and CD8+ T cells. Few highly-expanded CD4+ clones, median one, were found in type 2 diabetes patients, accounting for a median around 4% of reads. The study groups were not matched for age and gender, which could possibly have biased interpretation. Type 2 diabetes and control samples had highly correlated V and J gene usage patterns, with the correlation between samples averaging roughly 0.97. Because only a limited number of T2D and control samples were sequenced, some T1D-only HECs might also appear in more T2D or control samples.

Every diabetic patient fulfilled standard classification criteria for type 1 or type 2 diabetes, and glucose and C-peptide were evaluated using WHO-recommended methods. Exclusion applied to any donor with other autoimmune diseases or infections within the previous four weeks. A roughly 10-milliliter sample of peripheral blood was drawn from every participant. PBMCs were isolated with LymphoPrep density separation. This TCR derives from a man between 18 and 29 years old with type 2 diabetes. Sequencing used peripheral blood mononuclear cells (PBMCs). Rearrangement joined TRBV19 to TRBJ2-2, with a weak D call of TRBD1 (6 bases match). The CDR3 in this case is CASSIDRFGELFF. The DNA reads TGTGCCAGTAGTATTGACAGGTTCGGGGAGCTGTTTTTT.